This TCR beta chain originates from a study of CD8+ T cells in alopecia areata. Whole-study results and caveats: Sequencing of scalp tissue also captures the resident alphabeta T cells of normal skin.

The treatment was: oral pan-JAK inhibitor, 5-10 mg twice daily. There are a few counts of this clone. Its antigen is unknown. As the sequencing template, cDNA was produced by extracting RNA and reverse transcribing it. Profiled with immunoSEQ multiplex PCR; TCRdb holds only in-frame clones, not every one. The data contain 200,000 to 250,000 clones, more than 30% of them singletons. Trimming removed 4 bases at V and 6 bases at J, with 15 bases between. This CDR3 has 15 residues. Germline lookup yields CDR1 SGHDN and CDR2 FVKESK. The rearrangement links TRBV14 to TRBJ2-2, with D possibly being TRBD2 (6 bases). This TCR was sampled from a human donor with alopecia areata. Sample: CD4+ T cells sorted from blood, taken at approximately week 31, from a patient treated with tofacitinib. The DNA for the CDR3 is TGTGCCAGCAGCCCGATCGGGAGAAGGGCCGGGGAGCTGTTTTTT. This codes for CASSPIGRRAGELFF.